The rows below give T cell receptor beta chains drawn from one sample of a study of monozygotic twins with inflammatory bowel disease. TCRdb reprocessed the 5' RACE reads and stores each CDR3 protein as one record, lacking DNA. The table gives more than 350,000 distinct CDR3 sequences; the top ten clones make up about 2.4% of it. Sequencing was carried out using blood. The receptors stem from a human donor with ulcerative colitis or Crohn's disease, or a healthy co-twin of an affected twin (not recorded which). Each CDR3 is given with its conserved first and last residue.

j_call,v_call,cdr3_length,cdr3_aa
TRBJ1-2,TRBV29-1,14,CSVAPGQAGFGYTF
TRBJ2-1,TRBV11-2,15,CASHEGAGSYNEQFF
TRBJ2-7,TRBV7-2,14,CASSNPGTTYEQYF
TRBJ1-5,TRBV12-3/TRBV12-4,16,CASSFWGRVGNQPQHF
TRBJ1-1,TRBV5-1,14,CASQKMGQGTEAFF
TRBJ1-5,TRBV5-1,15,CASSLGLDSNQPQHF
TRBJ2-5,TRBV7-2,16,CASSLYREWDQETQYF
TRBJ2-2,TRBV15,15,CATSREDRDTGELFF
TRBJ2-2,TRBV20-1,15,CSATAGTPDTGELFF
TRBJ2-7,TRBV20-1,14,CSPEKGGGSYEQYF
TRBJ2-1,TRBV27,16,CASSPLPGVAVDEQFF
TRBJ2-5,TRBV27,18,CASSSTSGRRLDQETQYF
TRBJ1-6,TRBV6-5,18,CASSYGGQSGSYNSPLHF
TRBJ2-7,TRBV5-1,18,CASSSWALGLAGHYEQYF
TRBJ1-1,TRBV5-1,13,CASSGQSVTEAFF
TRBJ1-1,TRBV20-1,14,CSAQGVTLNTEAFF
TRBJ1-1,TRBV7-9,16,CASSLPTGAMNTEAFF
TRBJ2-7,TRBV5-6,14,CASSLGDSTYEQYF
TRBJ2-5,TRBV15,15,CATSRGDRGEETQYF
TRBJ1-5,TRBV12-3/TRBV12-4,14,CASSLGWYNQPQHF
TRBJ2-3,TRBV7-2,15,CASSLGSVGTDTQYF
TRBJ2-2,TRBV28,15,CASSFSRAYTGELFF
TRBJ2-3,TRBV3-1,14,CASSGGPRGDTQYF
TRBJ2-7,TRBV30,13,CAWSRYLMREQYF
TRBJ2-7,TRBV29-1,12,CSVRISSYEQYF
TRBJ1-1,TRBV7-8,15,CASSPEGTKNTEAFF